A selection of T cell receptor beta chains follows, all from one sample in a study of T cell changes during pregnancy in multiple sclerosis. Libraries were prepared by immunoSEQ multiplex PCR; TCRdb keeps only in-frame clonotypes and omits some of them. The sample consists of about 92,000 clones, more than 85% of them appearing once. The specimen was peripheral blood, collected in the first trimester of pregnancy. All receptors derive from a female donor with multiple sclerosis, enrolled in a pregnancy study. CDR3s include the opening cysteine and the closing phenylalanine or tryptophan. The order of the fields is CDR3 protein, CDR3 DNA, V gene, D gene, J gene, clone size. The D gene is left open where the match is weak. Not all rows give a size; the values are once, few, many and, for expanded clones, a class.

CDR3: CASSLRLAGETQYF
DNA: TGTGCCAGCAGCTTACGCCTAGCCGGGGAGACCCAGTACTTC
V: TRBV11-1
D: -
J: TRBJ2-5
size: -

CDR3: CATSRDRAGETQYF
DNA: TGTGCCACCAGCAGAGATCGGGCGGGGGAGACCCAGTACTTC
V: TRBV15
D: -
J: TRBJ2-5
size: few

CDR3: CASSGSGETQYF
DNA: TGTGCCAGCAGCGGGAGCGGTGAGACCCAGTACTTC
V: TRBV6-1
D: -
J: TRBJ2-5
size: -

CDR3: CASSLIGQEWGTPEAFF
DNA: TGTGCCAGCAGTTTGATAGGACAGGAATGGGGAACCCCTGAAGCTTTCTTT
V: TRBV28
D: TRBD1
J: TRBJ1-1
size: few

CDR3: CASSSRQGANEQFF
DNA: TGTGCCAGTAGTTCCCGACAGGGGGCGAATGAGCAGTTCTTC
V: TRBV19
D: TRBD1
J: TRBJ2-1
size: -

CDR3: CASSRTSGSVYNEQFF
DNA: TGTGCCAGCAGCAGGACTAGCGGGAGTGTCTACAATGAGCAGTTCTTC
V: TRBV21-1
D: -
J: TRBJ2-1
size: once

CDR3: CASSQEGPGGSSYEQYF
DNA: TGTGCCAGCAGCCAAGAGGGCCCGGGCGGGAGCTCATACGAGCAGTACTTC
V: TRBV4-2
D: TRBD2
J: TRBJ2-7
size: -

CDR3: CATSLTSGTYNEQFF
DNA: TGTGCCACCAGCCTGACTAGCGGGACTTACAATGAGCAGTTCTTC
V: TRBV15
D: TRBD2
J: TRBJ2-1
size: once

CDR3: CASSQEALALAYEQYF
DNA: TGCGCCAGCAGCCAAGAAGCACTAGCGTTAGCCTACGAGCAGTACTTC
V: TRBV4-1
D: TRBD2
J: TRBJ2-7
size: -

CDR3: CASSLELAAYNEQFF
DNA: TGTGCCAGCAGCTTAGAACTAGCGGCCTACAATGAGCAGTTCTTC
V: TRBV11-2
D: TRBD2
J: TRBJ2-1
size: -

CDR3: CASSLDSGRTNTQYF
DNA: TGCGCCAGCAGCTTGGATAGCGGGAGAACGAATACGCAGTATTTT
V: TRBV5-1
D: TRBD2
J: TRBJ2-3
size: -

CDR3: CSGVAGAWGTQYF
DNA: TGCAGCGGGGTAGCGGGGGCGTGGGGGACCCAGTACTTC
V: TRBV29-1
D: TRBD2
J: TRBJ2-5
size: -

CDR3: CASSHDRADTEAFF
DNA: TGTGCCAGCAGCCACGACAGGGCCGACACTGAAGCTTTCTTT
V: TRBV9
D: TRBD1
J: TRBJ1-1
size: once

CDR3: CASSHLSGNEQFF
DNA: TGCGCCAGCAGCCACCTAAGCGGCAATGAGCAGTTCTTC
V: TRBV4-3
D: -
J: TRBJ2-1
size: -

CDR3: CASSLTAGGNTEAFF
DNA: TGCGCCAGCAGCTTAACAGCAGGGGGGAACACTGAAGCTTTCTTT
V: TRBV5-1
D: TRBD1
J: TRBJ1-1
size: -

CDR3: CASSPPGLASNEQFF
DNA: TGTGCCAGCAGCCCTCCGGGACTAGCATCCAATGAGCAGTTCTTC
V: TRBV7-9
D: TRBD2
J: TRBJ2-1
size: -

CDR3: CASSVVYQGEQFF
DNA: TGTGCCAGCAGCGTAGTTTATCAGGGTGAGCAGTTCTTC
V: TRBV9
D: -
J: TRBJ2-1
size: -

CDR3: CASSYDWNNEQFF
DNA: TGTGCCAGCAGTTACGACTGGAACAATGAGCAGTTCTTC
V: TRBV6-5
D: -
J: TRBJ2-1
size: once

CDR3: CASSISGAMNTEAFF
DNA: TGTGCCAGTAGTATTTCAGGGGCGATGAACACTGAAGCTTTCTTT
V: TRBV19
D: -
J: TRBJ1-1
size: -

CDR3: CASSPPRWRDNYGYTF
DNA: TGCGCCAGCAGCCCCCCTAGATGGCGGGATAACTATGGCTACACCTTC
V: TRBV4-1
D: -
J: TRBJ1-2
size: -